These T cell receptor beta chains were read from a single sample in a study of T cells in Graves' hyperthyroidism and ophthalmopathy. TCRdb re-called the multiplex PCR reads with MiXCR, one entry per CDR3 protein. The table has approximately 640,000 distinct CDR3 sequences, roughly 17% seen once. Sequencing was performed on blood. These TCRs come from a man aged 50 to 60 with Graves' hyperthyroidism. The CDR3 runs from the conserved cysteine through the conserved F or W. The D gene is left open where the match is weak. Clone size appears in some rows only: once, few, many, or a class for an expanded clone.

>TRBV19|many|-|TRBJ2-2
CASSMGTNTGELFF
TGTGCCAGTAGTATGGGGACGAACACCGGGGAGCTGTTTTTT
>TRBV10-2|many|-|TRBJ2-3
CASREDLSTDTQYF
TGCGCCAGCAGGGAGGACTTGAGCACAGATACGCAGTATTTT
>TRBV15|many|-|TRBJ1-2
CATSRAQIWGAYGYTF
TGTGCCACCAGCAGAGCTCAGATCTGGGGGGCCTATGGCTACACCTTC
>TRBV3-1|-|-|TRBJ2-3
CASRQRHYESTDTQYF
TGTGCCAGCAGACAACGGCATTATGAAAGCACAGATACGCAGTATTTT
>TRBV20-1|few|TRBD1|TRBJ2-3
CSAKTGTGIDTQYF
TGCAGTGCTAAAACCGGGACAGGGATAGATACGCAGTATTTT
>TRBV5-1|many|-|TRBJ2-7
CASRKSTDSYEQYF
TGCGCCAGCAGAAAATCTACAGACTCCTACGAGCAGTACTTC
>TRBV20-1|-|TRBD2|TRBJ2-3
CSARDGGLEGMSSSTDTQYF
TGCAGTGCTAGAGATGGGGGACTAGAGGGGATGTCCTCTAGCACAGATACGCAGTATTTT
>TRBV6-5|many|TRBD1|TRBJ2-5
CASSYSNWAGGQGQETQYF
TGTGCCAGCAGTTACTCGAATTGGGCAGGGGGACAGGGGCAAGAGACCCAGTACTTC
>TRBV7-2|many|-|TRBJ2-7
CASSLLLPYEQYF
TGTGCCAGCAGCTTACTGTTACCCTACGAGCAGTACTTC
>TRBV12-5|many|TRBD1|TRBJ1-2
CASGQTGKIGGGYTF
TGTGCTAGTGGACAGACAGGGAAGATAGGAGGAGGCTACACCTTC
>TRBV28|many|TRBD1|TRBJ1-1
CASSRTGGTGEAFF
TGTGCCAGCAGTCGGACAGGGGGAACTGGTGAAGCTTTCTTT
>TRBV25-1|few|-|TRBJ2-7
CASSEYGHEQYF
TGTGCCAGCAGTGAATATGGGCACGAGCAGTACTTC
>TRBV19|-|-|TRBJ2-3
CASSIGLSTDTQYF
TGTGCCAGTAGTATTGGACTATCCACAGATACGCAGTATTTT
>TRBV6-5|few|TRBD2|TRBJ2-7
CASSFLLAGTYEQYF
TGTGCCAGCAGTTTCCTTCTAGCGGGAACCTACGAGCAGTACTTC
>TRBV20-1|many|-|TRBJ2-3
CSALRDDTDTQYF
TGCAGTGCTCTACGGGACGACACAGATACGCAGTATTTT
>TRBV12-3/TRBV12-4|-|TRBD2|TRBJ2-7
CASSLGLAESYKQYF
TGTGCCAGCAGTTTAGGTCTAGCGGAGTCCTACAAGCAGTACTTC
>TRBV19|-|TRBD1|TRBJ2-6
CASSMGQGASGANVLTF
TGTGCCAGTAGTATGGGACAGGGAGCTTCTGGGGCCAACGTCCTGACTTTC
>TRBV2|many|-|TRBJ1-6
CASSPYNNSPLHF
TGTGCCAGCAGCCCGTATAATAATTCACCCCTCCACTTT